One and the same sample provided the 11 T cell receptor beta chains below, sequenced in a study of beta chain features in type 1 diabetes. Of the isolated RNA, all was reverse transcribed, and so the sequenced material was expressed TCRB transcripts. Assay used: immunoSEQ multiplex PCR; TCRdb lists only in-frame clones, some missing. Of about 16,000 clones listed, 55% are singletons. Sequenced material: stem cell memory CD4+ T cells from blood. These receptors originate from a woman between 18 and 29 years old in good health.

The V gene is TRBV4-2, the J gene TRBJ2-2; TRBD2 is a possible D gene (5 bases). The CDR3 consists of 14 residues. V lost 0 bases and J lost 7, with 9 bases in between. Germline CDR1 is LGHNA and CDR2 is YNFKEQ. Here the CDR3 DNA reads TGTGCCAGCAGCCAAGACGGGAATGTCGGGGAGCTGTTTTTT. Translating gives CASSQDGNVGELFF.

On this clone itself: One junction end does not reproduce the germline sequence, and a read error may be involved. This chain links TRBV5-1 with TRBJ2-2; D may be TRBD1 (5 bases). This CDR3 has 15 residues. CDR1 and CDR2 from the germline V gene are SGHRS and YFSETQ. CDR3: CASSFAGRNAGELFF. The DNA for the CDR3 is TGCGCCAGCAGCTTCGCAGGGCGGAACGCCGGGGAGCTGTTTTTT. Together with reference TRBV5-1 and TRBJ2-2, the CDR3 gives the full variable domain: KAGVTQTPRYLIKTRGQQVTLSCSPISGHRSVSWYQQTPGQGLQFLFEYFSETQRNKGNFPGRFSGRQFSNSRSEMNVSTLELGDSALYLCASSFAGRNAGELFFGEGSRLTVL.

This chain connects TRBV2 to TRBJ2-2, with TRBD2 matching over 11 bases. J lost 2 bases, V lost 1 base, and 6 bases had no gene match. Germline values: CDR1 SNHLY, CDR2 FYNNEI. The CDR3 has 18 residues. The CDR3 reads CASSEVGLAGGNTGELFF. For the CDR3, the DNA is TGTGCCAGCAGTGAAGTCGGCCTAGCGGGGGGCAACACCGGGGAGCTGTTTTTT.

The chain is built from TRBV19 and TRBJ1-4, with TRBD1 matching over 7 bases. The germline gives CDR1 LNHDA, CDR2 SQIVND (reference sequence). V lost 8 bases and J lost 8; bases outside the gene matches: 14. This CDR3 is 15 amino acids long. Written as DNA, the CDR3 is TGTGCCAGTTCCCCCTTGGAGGGGGCTCGAGAAAAACTGTTTTTT. The encoded protein is CASSPLEGAREKLFF.

This sequence joins TRBV5-1 and TRBJ2-1; 8 nucleotides match TRBD2. There are 16 residues in the CDR3. Germline assignment: CDR1 SGHRS and CDR2 YFSETQ. The junction had 14 bases not matched to a gene; V was cut back by 7 bases and J by 5 bases. CDR3 sequence: CASQTPTGGDNNEQFF. In nucleotides, the CDR3 is TGCGCCAGCCAAACGCCGACGGGGGGGGACAACAATGAGCAGTTCTTC.

The rearrangement joins TRBV18 to TRBJ2-3, with D possibly matching TRBD2 (6 bases). Germline loops: CDR1 KGHSH, CDR2 LQKENI. Trimming stripped 3 bases from V and 4 bases from J, with 14 bases between. The CDR3 runs to 15 residues. Here the CDR3 reads CASSPMAGTADTQYF. DNA for the CDR3: TGTGCCAGCTCACCTATGGCGGGGACCGCAGATACGCAGTATTTT.

V is TRBV19 and J is TRBJ1-1, with D possibly matching TRBD1 (6 bases). The germline V and J ends were trimmed by 1 base and 5 bases, with 11 bases remaining between them. The CDR3 runs to 14 residues. Germline lookup yields CDR1 LNHDA and CDR2 SQIVND (reference sequence). The CDR3 bases are TGTGCCAGTAGTATAGCGAAGGGGGGGACTGAAGCTTTCTTT. This gives the protein CASSIAKGGTEAFF.

The chain links TRBV5-5 to TRBJ1-1; 10 nucleotides match TRBD1. The germline V gene has CDR1 SGHKS and CDR2 YYEKEE (reference sequence). After removal of 4 bases from V and 6 bases from J, the junction contained 9 bases not matched to a gene. This CDR3 contains 15 residues. The CDR3 sequence: CASSGRDRGSAEAFF. As DNA, the CDR3 is TGTGCCAGCAGCGGCCGGGACAGGGGAAGCGCTGAAGCTTTCTTT.

The chain employs TRBV29-1 and TRBJ1-1, with a tentative D call TRBD1 (6 bases). The CDR3 length is 14 residues. V was clipped by 6 bases and J by 0 bases, with 14 bases between them. From germline, CDR1 is SQVTM and CDR2 ANQGSEA. CDR3 sequence: CSVSQGSLNTEAFF. CDR3 bases: TGCAGCGTCTCGCAGGGGTCGCTGAACACTGAAGCTTTCTTT.

The chain couples TRBV30 to TRBJ2-3, with 8 bases lining up with TRBD2. The CDR3 has 15 amino acids. The V gene end was trimmed by 0 bases and the J gene end by 1 base; junction bases not matched to a gene: 3. Germline values: CDR1 GTSNPN, CDR2 SVGIG (reference sequence). Written as DNA, the CDR3 is TGTGCCTGGAGTGTAGCGGGAGTCGGCACAGATACGCAGTATTTT. It is translated as CAWSVAGVGTDTQYF.

In this sample, this clone turned up a few times. J is TRBJ2-2 and V is TRBV18, with TRBD1 as a possible D gene (6 bases). The V end was cut by 3 bases, the J end by 1 base, with 12 bases between. Germline V gene lookup returns CDR1 KGHSH and CDR2 LQKENI. This CDR3 region has 16 residues. The CDR3 nucleotides are TGTGCCAGCTCACCCCTGAGACAGGAGAACACCGGGGAGCTGTTTTTT. Amino acid sequence: CASSPLRQENTGELFF.